Sequencing of this T cell receptor (beta chain) was carried out in a study of CD8+ T cells in alopecia areata. Turning to the study itself: Patients received oral tofacitinib, 5 to 10 mg twice daily, for moderate-to-severe alopecia areata.

The table lists this clone with a count of one. The sequencing template was cDNA reverse transcribed from extracted RNA. The table came from immunoSEQ multiplex PCR; TCRdb's copy has only in-frame clones and leaves some out. The sample lists about 140,000 clones; approximately 51% were seen once. The investigators collected lesional scalp punch biopsies and peripheral blood from alopecia areata patients. Deletions cut 5 bases from V and 0 bases from J, with 13 bases between. The CDR3 runs 15 residues. The V gene's germline CDR1 is SEHNR and CDR2 FQNEAQ (reference sequence). Sequenced here: CD4+ T cells sorted from blood, sampled at week 0. The genes are TRBV7-9 and TRBJ1-2; D may be TRBD1 (5 bases). The receptor's source is a human donor with alopecia areata. The CDR3 here is CASSHTDSANYGYTF. CDR3 nucleotide sequence: TGTGCCAGCAGCCATACCGACAGCGCTAACTATGGCTACACCTTC.